The rows below give T cell receptor beta chains drawn from one sample of a study of blood T cells in healthy people across ages. TCRdb called the 5' RACE reads again in MiXCR, with one record for every CDR3 protein. The table shows over a million distinct CDR3 sequences, with 20% to 25% occurring only once. These same data were also listed under a study on T cells of mothers and their children.

The material sequenced was blood. The receptors shown here come from a girl aged 2 to 10 in good health. CDR3s include the opening cysteine and the closing phenylalanine or tryptophan. The D gene is left open where the match is weak. Only some rows state a clone size, as once, few, many or a class for expanded clones.

clone_size j_call cdr3_length d_call v_call cdr3_aa cdr3_nt
- TRBJ2-5 15 TRBD2 TRBV7-8 CASSILAGVQETQYF TGTGCCAGCAGCATACTAGCGGGGGTCCAAGAGACCCAGTACTTC
- TRBJ2-5 15 TRBD2 TRBV12-3/TRBV12-4 CASNRGGGPQETQYF TGTGCCAGCAACCGGGGCGGGGGACCTCAAGAGACCCAGTACTTC
few TRBJ2-4 13 - TRBV7-9 CASSPSGSGIQYF TGTGCCAGCAGCCCATCCGGGTCCGGCATTCAGTACTTC
- TRBJ2-7 19 TRBD2 TRBV20-1 CSALGGRGLAASKEGEQYF TGCAGTGCCTTAGGGGGTCGCGGACTAGCGGCCTCGAAGGAGGGGGAGCAGTACTTC
- TRBJ2-5 14 TRBD1 TRBV6-1 CASSEDRGWGTQYF TGTGCCAGCAGTGAAGACAGGGGGTGGGGGACCCAGTACTTC
- TRBJ2-5 13 TRBD2 TRBV7-9 CASSQTSGGPRYF TGTGCCAGCAGCCAGACTAGCGGGGGCCCCAGGTACTTC
many TRBJ2-1 14 - TRBV28 CASSLGYSYNEQFF TGTGCCAGCAGTTTAGGCTACAGTTACAATGAGCAGTTCTTC
- TRBJ2-1 15 TRBD1 TRBV7-2 CASSLPSTGQNEQFF TGTGCCAGCAGCTTACCCTCGACAGGGCAAAATGAGCAGTTCTTC
- TRBJ2-7 14 - TRBV4-3 CASSQDRDNYEQYF TGCGCCAGCAGCCAAGATAGGGATAACTACGAGCAGTACTTC
- TRBJ2-1 14 TRBD2 TRBV20-1 CSASRGGAYNEQFF TGCAGTGCATCGCGGGGGGGCGCCTACAATGAGCAGTTCTTC
- TRBJ2-5 13 - TRBV5-6 CASSFLQGETQYF TGTGCCAGTAGCTTTTTGCAGGGAGAGACCCAGTACTTC
few TRBJ1-4 13 - TRBV28 CASRSRTGEKLFF TGTGCCAGCAGGAGTAGGACGGGCGAAAAACTGTTTTTT
few TRBJ1-5 15 TRBD1 TRBV12-5 CASGCDRGNLRPQHF TGTGCTAGTGGTTGTGACAGGGGGAATTTACGGCCCCAGCATTTT
- TRBJ2-5 16 TRBD2 TRBV9 CASSVLASGGEETQYF TGTGCCAGCAGCGTATTAGCTAGCGGGGGGGAAGAGACCCAGTACTTC
- TRBJ2-5 11 - TRBV29-1 CSVDAWETQYF TGCAGCGTTGACGCATGGGAGACCCAGTACTTC
few TRBJ1-2 18 - TRBV9 CASSLRRGGLWDYNGYTF TGTGCCAGCAGCCTCCGAAGGGGAGGGTTATGGGATTACAATGGCTACACCTTC
few TRBJ2-2 14 TRBD1 TRBV7-3 CASSPQGAPGELFF TGTGCCAGCAGCCCGCAGGGGGCCCCCGGGGAGCTGTTTTTT
few TRBJ2-3 15 - TRBV3-1 CASSQVPTSIYTQYF TGTGCCAGCAGCCAAGTCCCAACTAGTATCTATACGCAGTATTTT
few TRBJ2-2 16 TRBD2 TRBV5-1 CASSLKTSGADGELFF TGCGCCAGCAGCTTAAAGACTAGCGGGGCGGACGGGGAGCTGTTTTTT
- TRBJ1-1 14 - TRBV7-2 CAGSLLQGRTEAFF TGTGCCGGCAGCTTACTCCAGGGGAGGACTGAAGCTTTCTTT
- TRBJ2-5 15 TRBD1 TRBV11-2 CASSSGQESFGIQYF TGTGCCAGCAGCTCGGGACAGGAAAGCTTCGGGATCCAGTACTTC
- TRBJ2-3 12 - TRBV12-3/TRBV12-4 CASSIRADTQYF TGTGCCAGCAGTATCAGGGCAGATACGCAGTATTTT
- TRBJ1-2 15 TRBD1 TRBV4-2 CASSLPRDSGYGYTF TGTGCCAGCAGCTTACCCAGGGACAGTGGGTATGGCTACACCTTC
few TRBJ2-1 14 TRBD1 TRBV28 CASSFVVQGDEQFF TGTGCCAGCAGTTTCGTGGTACAGGGGGATGAGCAGTTCTTC
- TRBJ1-2 15 TRBD1 TRBV7-9 CASSLDETGSDGYTF TGTGCCAGCAGCTTAGACGAGACAGGGTCGGATGGCTACACCTTC
- TRBJ2-5 14 - TRBV6-5 CASSYGRTRGTQYF TGTGCCAGCAGTTACGGCAGGACCAGGGGGACCCAGTACTTC
- TRBJ2-2 11 - TRBV2 CASSDRGELVF TGTGCCAGCAGTGATAGAGGGGAGCTGGTTTTT
- TRBJ2-1 14 TRBD2 TRBV18 CASSGERESNEQFF TGTGCCAGCTCAGGGGAGCGGGAGTCCAATGAGCAGTTCTTC
- TRBJ1-6 16 - TRBV12-3/TRBV12-4 CASSFVINGANSPLHF TGTGCCAGCAGTTTTGTTATTAACGGGGCTAATTCACCCCTCCACTTT
- TRBJ2-1 15 TRBD2 TRBV7-9 CASSLARLAGNEQFF TGTGCCAGCAGCTTAGCGCGGCTAGCGGGGAATGAGCAGTTCTTC
- TRBJ2-5 15 TRBD1 TRBV3-1 CASSQERRGRETQYF TGTGCCAGCAGCCAAGAACGCAGGGGGCGGGAGACCCAGTACTTC
few TRBJ2-7 16 TRBD1 TRBV11-2 CASSTMSTGGSYEQYF TGTGCCAGCAGCACCATGTCTACAGGGGGGTCCTACGAGCAGTACTTC
- TRBJ1-3 13 - TRBV7-6 CASRLMKGNTIYF TGTGCCAGCAGGCTCATGAAGGGAAACACCATATATTTT
few TRBJ2-2 14 - TRBV12-3/TRBV12-4 CASSLVSKGGELFF TGTGCCAGCAGTTTAGTATCCAAAGGGGGGGAGCTGTTTTTT
few TRBJ1-5 16 - TRBV27 CASSFNGWNSNQPQHF TGTGCCAGCAGTTTTAACGGGTGGAATAGCAATCAGCCCCAGCATTTT
few TRBJ1-1 13 - TRBV12-3/TRBV12-4 CASKRALNTEAFF TGTGCCAGCAAACGGGCCTTGAACACTGAAGCTTTCTTT
- TRBJ2-5 13 - TRBV9 CASSGGLEETQYF TGTGCCAGCAGCGGCGGACTGGAAGAGACCCAGTACTTC
- TRBJ2-1 15 - TRBV6-6 CASRSPWASPNEQFF TGTGCCAGCAGGTCTCCTTGGGCTTCACCCAATGAGCAGTTCTTC
- TRBJ2-4 13 - TRBV20-1 CSASLLAKNIQYF TGCAGTGCTAGTCTACTAGCCAAAAACATTCAGTACTTC
- TRBJ2-1 15 - TRBV7-2 CASSHGTRSRAEQFF TGTGCCAGCAGTCACGGGACTCGAAGCAGGGCTGAGCAGTTCTTC
- TRBJ2-7 12 - TRBV25-1 CASRLGWYEQYF TGTGCCAGCCGACTTGGGTGGTACGAGCAGTACTTC
few TRBJ2-7 14 TRBD2 TRBV20-1 CSGKDEREIYEQYF TGCAGTGGGAAGGATGAGCGGGAGATTTACGAGCAGTACTTC
- TRBJ2-5 16 TRBD2 TRBV5-1 CASSFRLAGGSETQYF TGCGCCAGCAGCTTCCGACTAGCGGGAGGCTCGGAGACCCAGTACTTC
once TRBJ2-1 13 - TRBV9 CASSEPRILEQFF TGTGCCAGCAGCGAGCCACGGATTTTAGAGCAGTTCTTC